The clone carrying this T cell receptor (beta chain) came up once. The antigen is unknown. The sample comes from a study of T cell responses to AZD1222 COVID-19 vaccine. Findings of the study overall: Increased Spike-specific TCR breadth and depth were observed after two AZD1222 doses. Baseline seropositives among AZD1222 recipients totaled only 5 to 7.

Generated by immunoSEQ multiplex PCR, the TCRdb table keeps only in-frame clones and is missing some. Of roughly 100,000 clones in the sample, 75% to 90% are singletons; the top ten hold approximately 22%. Looked up from germline, CDR1 is SGHKS and CDR2 is YYEKEE (reference sequence). The germline V and J ends were trimmed by 6 bases and 2 bases, with 11 bases remaining between them. This CDR3 has 13 amino acids. Sequencing used peripheral blood, obtained on day 0 of AZD1222 vaccination. V and J are TRBV5-5 and TRBJ1-2; D is ambiguous. This clonotype was sampled from an adult in good health. CDR3 sequence (DNA): TGTGCCAGCACCCCCTCGGGGAACTATGGCTACACCTTC. The encoded protein is CASTPSGNYGYTF.